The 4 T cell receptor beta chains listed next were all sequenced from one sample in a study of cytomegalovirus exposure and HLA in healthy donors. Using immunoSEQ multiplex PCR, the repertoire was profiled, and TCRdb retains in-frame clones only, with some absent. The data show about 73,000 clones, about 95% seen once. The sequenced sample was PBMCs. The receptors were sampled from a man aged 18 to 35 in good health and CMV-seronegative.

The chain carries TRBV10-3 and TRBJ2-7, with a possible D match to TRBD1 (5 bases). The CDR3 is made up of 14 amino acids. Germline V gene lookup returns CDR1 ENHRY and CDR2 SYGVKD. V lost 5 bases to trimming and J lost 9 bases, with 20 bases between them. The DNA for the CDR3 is TGTGCCATCAGTATACCAACCTTAAAGGGGCGGCAGTACTTC. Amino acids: CAISIPTLKGRQYF.

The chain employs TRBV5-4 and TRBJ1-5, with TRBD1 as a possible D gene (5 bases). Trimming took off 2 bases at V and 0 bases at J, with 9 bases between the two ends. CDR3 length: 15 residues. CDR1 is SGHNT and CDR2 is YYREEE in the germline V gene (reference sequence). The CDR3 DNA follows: TGTGCCAGCAGCTTCGGGGGTTATAGCAATCAGCCCCAGCATTTT. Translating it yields CASSFGGYSNQPQHF. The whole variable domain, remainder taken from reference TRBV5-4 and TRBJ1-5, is ETGVTQSPTHLIKTRGQQVTLRCSSQSGHNTVSWYQQALGQGPQFIFQYYREEENGRGNFPPRFSGLQFPNYSSELNVNALELDDSALYLCASSFGGYSNQPQHFGDGTRLSIL.

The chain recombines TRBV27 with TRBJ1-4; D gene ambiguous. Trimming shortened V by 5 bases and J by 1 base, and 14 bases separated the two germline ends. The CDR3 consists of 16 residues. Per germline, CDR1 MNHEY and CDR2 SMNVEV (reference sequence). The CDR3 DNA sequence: TGTGCCAGCAGTCCTCTCCCCAGGTTAACTAATGAAAAACTGTTTTTT. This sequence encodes CASSPLPRLTNEKLFF.

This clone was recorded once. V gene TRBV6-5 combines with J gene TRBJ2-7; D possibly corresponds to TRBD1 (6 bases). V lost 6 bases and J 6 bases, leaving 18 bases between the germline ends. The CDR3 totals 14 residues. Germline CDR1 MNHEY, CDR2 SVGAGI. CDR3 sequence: CASSRDNQNAEQYF. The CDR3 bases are TGTGCCAGCAGCCGGGACAACCAAAACGCCGAGCAGTACTTC.